The text below deals with one T cell receptor beta chain. Its antigen is currently unknown. The CDR3 is made up of 13 amino acids. Trimming took off 5 bases at V and 3 bases at J, with 11 bases between the two ends. Germline-derived CDR1 and CDR2 are SEHNR and FQNEAQ (reference sequence). Time point described: persistent/refractory GD, antithyroid drugs over 5 years with positive TRAb. TCR sequences were obtained from RNA taken from PBMCs. Diagnosing Graves' disease relied on the American Thyroid Association guidelines. This sample is drawn from a study of regulatory T cells in long-lasting Graves disease. Arm-PCR of CDR3 regions and iRepertoire HTBI primers were the basis on which TCR beta libraries were built. TCRdb called the multiplex PCR reads again in MiXCR, with one record for every CDR3 protein. The sample gives 350,000 to 450,000 distinct CDR3 sequences, more than 20% of which show up once; under 25% is in the top ten.

The study, taken as a whole, reports: There were preferences for TRBV28, TRBJ1-2 and TRBJ2-5 in persistent disease. Persistent Graves' patients showed a TCR diversity that was lower than that of newly diagnosed ones.

The gene calls are TRBV7-9 and TRBJ2-7; D is uncertain. The material sequenced was peripheral blood mononuclear cells (PBMCs), taken when the disease was refractory, from a patient treated with antithyroid drugs. The TCR comes from a female donor with Graves disease. In DNA, the CDR3 is TGTGCCAGCAGCCCCCCCCGTATCTACGAGCAGTACTTC. Protein product: CASSPPRIYEQYF.